The clone carrying this TCR beta chain was seen more than once but under ten times. These data are taken from a study of blood T cell repertoires in COVID-19. Study-wide context: Donors in the United States, Italy and Spain gave samples during acute or convalescent COVID-19. PBMCs, B-cell-depleted T cells, or T cells were the source of the cDNA or gDNA that made up the material.

Germline loops: CDR1 LGHDT, CDR2 YNNKEL (reference sequence). V gave up 4 bases and J gave up 7 bases; unmatched junction bases: 11. The CDR3 consists of 15 residues. Original processing methods: Using reference gene primer amplification, nucleated cell counts were estimated. The protocol was immunoSEQ multiplex PCR, while the TCRdb copy is restricted to in-frame clones and leaves out a portion. V, J and clone size were drawn from that table, and D and trimming were deduced from the DNA. Of 25,000 to 35,000 clones in the sample, 70% to 90% were seen once. This chain links TRBV3-1 (or the pseudogene TRBV3-2) with TRBJ2-7; 9 nucleotides agree with TRBD2. The sequenced sample consisted of peripheral blood. This clonotype originated in a man of 80 years or more with active COVID-19. DNA of the CDR3: TGTGCCAGCAGCCGACAGCGGGGGGCTCCAAGGGAGCAGTACTTC. This sequence encodes CASSRQRGAPREQYF.